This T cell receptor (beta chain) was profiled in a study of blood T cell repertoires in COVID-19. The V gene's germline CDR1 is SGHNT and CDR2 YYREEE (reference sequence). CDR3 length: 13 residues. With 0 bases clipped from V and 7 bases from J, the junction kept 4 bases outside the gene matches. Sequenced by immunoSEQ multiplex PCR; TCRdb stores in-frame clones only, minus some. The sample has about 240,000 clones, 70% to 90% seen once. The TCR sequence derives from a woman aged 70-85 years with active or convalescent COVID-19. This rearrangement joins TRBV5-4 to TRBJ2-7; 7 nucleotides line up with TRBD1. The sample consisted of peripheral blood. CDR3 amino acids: CASSLEGAREQYF. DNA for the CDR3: TGTGCCAGCAGCTTGGAGGGGGCGCGGGAGCAGTACTTC.